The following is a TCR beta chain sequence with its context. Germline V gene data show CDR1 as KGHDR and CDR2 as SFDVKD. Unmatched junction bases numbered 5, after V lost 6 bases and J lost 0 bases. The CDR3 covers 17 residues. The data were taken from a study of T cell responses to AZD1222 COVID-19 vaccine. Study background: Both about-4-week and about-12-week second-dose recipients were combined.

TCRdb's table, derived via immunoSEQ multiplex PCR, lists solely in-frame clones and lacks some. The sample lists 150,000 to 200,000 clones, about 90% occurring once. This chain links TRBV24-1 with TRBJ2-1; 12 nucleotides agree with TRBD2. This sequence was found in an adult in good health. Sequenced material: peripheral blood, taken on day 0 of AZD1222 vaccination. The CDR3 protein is CATSSPTSGSSYNEQFF. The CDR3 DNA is TGTGCCACCAGTTCCCCGACTAGCGGGAGCTCCTACAATGAGCAGTTCTTC.